These 17 T cell receptor beta chains share one sample of origin, sequenced in a study of T cell responses to AZD1222 COVID-19 vaccine. TCRdb keeps only in-frame clones here, not all; method: immunoSEQ multiplex PCR. In the table there are approximately 190,000 clones, approximately 90% of which are singletons. The sample was peripheral blood, taken on day 0 of AZD1222 vaccination. The receptors here all came from an adult in good health.

The chain couples TRBV6-1 to TRBJ1-5, with unresolved D. CDR1 is MNHNS and CDR2 is SASEGT in the germline V gene. The CDR3 length is 13 residues. The V gene lost 1 base and the J gene lost 6 bases, with 7 bases spanning the gap. CDR3 loop: CASSEVQFQPQHF. CDR3 DNA: TGTGCCAGCAGTGAAGTCCAGTTTCAGCCCCAGCATTTT.

This clone showed up just a few times. V is TRBV28 and J is TRBJ1-6, with D tentatively TRBD1 (5 bases). In germline, CDR1 is MDHEN, CDR2 SYDVKM. The CDR3 totals 12 residues. CDR3 loop: CASRQLNSPLHF. The CDR3 region has the DNA TGTGCGTCCCGACAGCTTAATTCACCCCTCCACTTT.

The chain recombines TRBV6-5 with TRBJ1-2; D gene ambiguous. There are 12 residues in the CDR3. V was trimmed by 4 bases and J by 5 bases, leaving 8 bases between them. CDR1 and CDR2 from the germline V gene are MNHEY and SVGAGI. The CDR3 protein is CASSWDIYGYTF. In DNA form, the CDR3 reads TGTGCCAGCAGTTGGGATATATATGGCTACACCTTC.

This clone was found many times. The chain couples TRBV11-2 to TRBJ2-7; the match to TRBD2 covers 7 bases. The junction had 13 bases not matched to a gene; V was cut back by 2 bases and J by 6 bases. Germline V gene lookup returns CDR1 SGHAT and CDR2 FQNNGV. The CDR3 is made up of 16 amino acids. The CDR3 DNA reads TGTGCCAGCAGCTTAAGTGGAGCCGGGACTATGGGCGAGCAGTACTTC. This sequence encodes CASSLSGAGTMGEQYF.

The gene calls are TRBV5-6 and TRBJ1-4; no definite D call. The CDR3 consists of 11 residues. Germline CDR1 reads SGHDT; CDR2 reads YYEEEE. Trimming took 1 base from V and 5 from J, leaving 0 bases between them. This CDR3 is CASSLNEKLFF. In DNA form, the CDR3 reads TGTGCCAGCAGCTTGAATGAAAAACTGTTTTTT.

The chain combines TRBV4-2 with TRBJ2-7, with 9 positions matching TRBD1. This CDR3 region has 15 residues. V trimming: 4 bases; J trimming: 5 bases; junction bases outside the gene matches: 9. CDR1 and CDR2 from the germline V gene are LGHNA and YNFKEQ. This chain's CDR3 is CASSRDAGQGNEQYF. The CDR3 DNA is TGTGCCAGCAGCCGTGACGCGGGACAGGGAAACGAGCAGTACTTC.

The rearrangement joins TRBV19 to TRBJ2-7; TRBD2 is a possible D gene (5 bases). The CDR3 runs 13 residues. V gave up 4 bases and J gave up 3 bases, with 10 bases separating them. Germline V gives CDR1 LNHDA, CDR2 SQIVND (reference sequence). For the CDR3, the DNA is TGTGCCAGTAGTAGGACGGGAAGCTACGAGCAGTACTTC. Protein: CASSRTGSYEQYF. Using reference TRBV19 and TRBJ2-7 for the parts outside the CDR3, the full variable domain is DGGITQSPKYLFRKEGQNVTLSCEQNLNHDAMYWYRQDPGQGLRLIYYSQIVNDFQKGDIAEGYSVSREKKESFPLTVTSAQKNPTAFYLCASSRTGSYEQYFGPGTRLTVT.

This clone was found once. This chain uses TRBV25-1 with TRBJ2-6; a possible D gene is TRBD1 (6 bases). V was pared by 9 bases and J by 0 bases, with 15 bases between. The germline V gene has CDR1 MGHDK and CDR2 SYGVNS. This CDR3 has 16 residues. CDR3 nucleotide sequence: TGTGCCAGTCGCCGGGACACCGGCTCTGGGGCCAACGTCCTGACTTTC. The encoded protein is CASRRDTGSGANVLTF.

The rearrangement links TRBV6-6 to TRBJ2-7; TRBD2 is a possible D gene (5 bases). Germline assignment: CDR1 MNHNY and CDR2 SVGAGI (reference sequence). CDR3 length: 13 residues. Trimming removed 0 bases at V and 4 bases at J, with 7 bases between. The CDR3 protein is CASSYSRVYEQYF. CDR3 DNA: TGTGCCAGCAGTTACTCGAGGGTGTACGAGCAGTACTTC.

This chain links TRBV4-3 with TRBJ1-2, with a possible D match to TRBD1 (5 bases). This CDR3 has 14 residues. Trimming took off 0 bases at V and 4 bases at J, with 9 bases between the two ends. Germline CDR1 LGHNA, CDR2 YSLEER. CDR3 amino acids: CASSQDTGIYGYTF. CDR3 nucleotide sequence: TGCGCCAGCAGCCAAGATACAGGAATCTATGGCTACACCTTC.

There are a few counts of this clone. This chain joins TRBV29-1 and TRBJ1-1; D is unresolved. CDR3 length equals 10 residues. V was trimmed by 7 bases and J by 4 bases, leaving 7 bases between them. CDR1 SQVTM and CDR2 ANQGSEA come from the germline V gene. This CDR3 is CSGVVTEAFF. As DNA, the CDR3 is TGCAGCGGGGTAGTCACTGAAGCTTTCTTT.

J is TRBJ2-5 and V is TRBV9; D remains unclear. The CDR3 has 13 amino acids. Germline loops: CDR1 SGDLS, CDR2 YYNGEE. V was pared by 5 bases and J by 3 bases, with 11 bases between. As DNA, the CDR3 is TGTGCCAGCAGTACTGGCCCGAAAGAGACCCAGTACTTC. Its protein is CASSTGPKETQYF.

The chain uses TRBV7-9 and TRBJ1-3, with 9 bases identical to TRBD1. This CDR3 spans 16 amino acids. The junction had 8 bases not matched to a gene; V was cut back by 6 bases and J by 2 bases. Germline CDR1 reads SEHNR; CDR2 reads FQNEAQ (reference sequence). The CDR3 nucleotides read TGTGCCAGCAGTCAGATACAGGGGGCGCCTGGAAACACCATATATTTT. Protein sequence: CASSQIQGAPGNTIYF.

The chain joins TRBV19 to TRBJ1-2, with 11 bases matching TRBD1. The CDR3 sequence is 15 residues long. V was clipped by 7 bases and J by 4 bases; unmatched bases: 8. CDR1 LNHDA and CDR2 SQIVND come from the germline V gene (reference sequence). CDR3 nucleotides: TGTGCCAGTACCCACGCGGGGACAGGGGGCTATGGCTACACCTTC. It yields the protein CASTHAGTGGYGYTF. Together with reference TRBV19 and TRBJ1-2, the CDR3 gives the full variable domain: DGGITQSPKYLFRKEGQNVTLSCEQNLNHDAMYWYRQDPGQGLRLIYYSQIVNDFQKGDIAEGYSVSREKKESFPLTVTSAQKNPTAFYLCASTHAGTGGYGYTFGSGTRLTVV.

The sample holds one count of this clone. The chain recombines TRBV14 with TRBJ2-2; tentatively, D is TRBD2 (6 bases). The CDR3 extends over 15 amino acids. CDR1 is SGHDN, CDR2 FVKESK, per germline. Trimming removed 2 bases at V and 2 bases at J, with 9 bases between. The CDR3 bases are TGTGCCAGCAGCCAACTAGCGTTAAACACCGGGGAGCTGTTTTTT. It specifies CASSQLALNTGELFF.

V usage is TRBV19 and J usage is TRBJ2-7, with 11 bases identical to TRBD2. Losses at the gene ends were 6 bases for V and 4 bases for J; bases not matched to a gene: 5. The CDR3 has 14 amino acids. Germline values: CDR1 LNHDA, CDR2 SQIVND (reference sequence). DNA for the CDR3: TGTGCCAGTAGCGAGACTAGCGGGATATACGAGCAGTACTTC. It codes for CASSETSGIYEQYF.

This chain uses TRBV4-3 with TRBJ2-1; possibly TRBD2 for D (5 bases). Germline V gives CDR1 LGHNA, CDR2 YSLEER. Trimming removed 1 base at V and 5 bases at J, with 18 bases between. The CDR3 consists of 17 residues. CDR3 nucleotides: TGCGCCAGCAGCCAAGGCGGAGAAGGACTTCTCAACAATGAGCAGTTCTTC. This codes for CASSQGGEGLLNNEQFF.